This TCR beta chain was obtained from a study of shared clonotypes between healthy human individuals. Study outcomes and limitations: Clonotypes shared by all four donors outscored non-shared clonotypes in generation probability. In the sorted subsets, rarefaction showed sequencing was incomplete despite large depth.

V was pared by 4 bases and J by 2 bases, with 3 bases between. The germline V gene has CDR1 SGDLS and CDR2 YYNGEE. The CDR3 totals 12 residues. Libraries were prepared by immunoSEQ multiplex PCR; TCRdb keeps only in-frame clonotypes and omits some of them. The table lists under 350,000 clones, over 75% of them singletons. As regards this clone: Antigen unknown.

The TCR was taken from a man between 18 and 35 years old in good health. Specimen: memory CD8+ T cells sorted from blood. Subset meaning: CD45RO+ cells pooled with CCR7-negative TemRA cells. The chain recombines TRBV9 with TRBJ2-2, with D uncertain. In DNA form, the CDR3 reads TGTGCCAGCAGCACTAACACCGGGGAGCTGTTTTTT. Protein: CASSTNTGELFF.